A single sample gave rise to the 19 T cell receptor beta chains below, sequenced in a study of beta chain features in type 1 diabetes. Study outcomes and limitations: Shortening that was moderate but significant affected the TCRB CDR3s of Type 1 diabetes patients in all four CD4+ subsets.

The investigators reverse transcribed all of the isolated RNA, so they sequenced expressed TCRB transcripts. The repertoire was sequenced with immunoSEQ multiplex PCR; TCRdb's copy has only in-frame clones and lacks some. Among around 240,000 clones listed, 16% were seen once. These TCRs are of unknown antigen specificity. Sequencing input: naive CD4+ T cells from blood. The receptor source for this set is a young man with type 1 diabetes.

This chain joins TRBV30 and TRBJ1-1; a possible D gene is TRBD1 (6 bases). V lost 4 bases, J lost 1 base, and 10 bases lay in between. Per the germline V gene, CDR1 is GTSNPN and CDR2 is SVGIG (reference sequence). The CDR3 totals 13 residues. The CDR3 here is CAWTGQPNTEAFF. Here the CDR3 DNA reads TGTGCCTGGACGGGACAACCGAACACTGAAGCTTTCTTT.

This chain connects TRBV7-2 to TRBJ1-2; possibly TRBD1 for D (5 bases). This CDR3 is 15 amino acids long. Germline CDR1 SGHTA, CDR2 FQGNSA. V lost 1 base to trimming and J lost 4 bases, with 13 bases between them. Here the CDR3 DNA reads TGTGCCAGCAGCTTAGACGAGGAGGGGCGCTATGGCTACACCTTC. Translated, it gives CASSLDEEGRYGYTF.

This chain joins TRBV5-1 and TRBJ2-7; D is possibly TRBD2 (5 bases). The germline V and J ends were trimmed by 5 bases and 6 bases, with 9 bases remaining between them. Looked up from germline, CDR1 is SGHRS and CDR2 is YFSETQ. The CDR3 loop spans 11 amino acids. CDR3 DNA sequence: TGCGCCAGCAGGATCGGGGTCGAGCAGTACTTC. Its protein is CASRIGVEQYF.

The CDR3 nucleotides read TGTGCCTGGAGTGAGACAGGGGGCGCATGGAACACTGAAGCTTTCTTT. It codes for CAWSETGGAWNTEAFF. The rearrangement links TRBV30 to TRBJ1-1; 10 positions match TRBD1. This CDR3 spans 16 amino acids. CDR1 and CDR2 (germline): GTSNPN, SVGIG (reference sequence). Trimming at V came to 1 base and at J to 1 base, leaving 6 bases not matched to a gene.

This chain joins TRBV7-3 and TRBJ2-3; TRBD1 matches 7 bases. This CDR3 region has 14 residues. Germline V gene lookup returns CDR1 SGHTA and CDR2 FQGTGA. Unmatched junction bases numbered 5, after V lost 5 bases and J lost 3 bases. CDR3 in DNA: TGTGCCAGCAGCCCCGGGACAGCTACAGATACGCAGTATTTT. This codes for CASSPGTATDTQYF.

This clone turned up a few times. The chain has TRBV7-2 and TRBJ2-1; D gene unclear. The germline V gene has CDR1 SGHTA and CDR2 FQGNSA. There are 15 residues in the CDR3. V was shortened by 1 base and J by 4 bases, with 11 bases between the two germline ends. The CDR3 loop is CASSLDLGRYNEQFF. DNA of the CDR3: TGTGCCAGCAGCTTAGATCTGGGTCGGTACAATGAGCAGTTCTTC.

This clone was counted only a few times. The chain recombines TRBV7-9 with TRBJ2-3; D possibly matches TRBD1 or TRBD2 (5 bases each). V was trimmed by 5 bases and J by 0 bases, leaving 12 bases between them. The CDR3 is 15 amino acids. Germline V gene lookup returns CDR1 SEHNR and CDR2 FQNEAQ (reference sequence). The CDR3 DNA sequence: TGTGCCAGCAGCCTGGGGACGCTAAGCACAGATACGCAGTATTTT. Translated: CASSLGTLSTDTQYF.

This clone was observed a handful of times. In the same sample, other DNA sequences code for this CDR3. The V gene is TRBV20-1, the J gene TRBJ2-5, with D unresolved. Germline V gene lookup returns CDR1 DFQATT and CDR2 SNEGSKA (reference sequence). The CDR3 runs to 10 residues. V was trimmed by 6 bases and J by 5 bases, leaving 7 bases between them. CDR3 sequence (DNA): TGCAGTGCCCCGAGGGAGACCCAGTACTTC. Residues: CSAPRETQYF.

Remarks on this clone: Other DNA sequences from this sample encode an identical CDR3 as well. The chain employs TRBV7-9 and TRBJ2-3, with D unclear. CDR1 is SEHNR, CDR2 FQNEAQ, per germline (reference sequence). The CDR3 covers 11 residues. The V end lost 3 bases, the J end lost 3 bases, and 1 base lay between the germline ends. CDR3 DNA sequence: TGTGCCAGCAGCTTTACAGATACGCAGTATTTT. Translating it yields CASSFTDTQYF.

This clone was detected only a few times. The chain is built from TRBV6-6 and TRBJ1-1; D is undetermined. Germline assignment: CDR1 MNHNY and CDR2 SVGAGI (reference sequence). The CDR3 length is 13 residues. V lost 7 bases and J 1 base, leaving 10 bases between the germline ends. CDR3 region: CASIYGRNTEAFF. CDR3 DNA: TGTGCCAGCATCTACGGGAGGAACACTGAAGCTTTCTTT.

V usage is TRBV28 and J usage is TRBJ2-5, with 7 bases that match TRBD1. This CDR3 has 15 residues. Germline lookup yields CDR1 MDHEN and CDR2 SYDVKM. V lost 3 bases, J lost 1 base, and 5 bases stayed unmatched. The CDR3 loop is CASSLGGTVQETQYF. DNA for the CDR3: TGTGCCAGCAGTTTGGGTGGGACAGTCCAAGAGACCCAGTACTTC. The full variable domain, its missing parts supplied by reference TRBV28 and TRBJ2-5, is DVKVTQSSRYLVKRTGEKVFLECVQDMDHENMFWYRQDPGLGLRLIYFSYDVKMKEKGDIPEGYSVSREKKERFSLILESASTNQTSMYLCASSLGGTVQETQYFGPGTRLLVL.

This clone was seen only a few times. V gene TRBV30 combines with J gene TRBJ1-1, with D possibly being TRBD1 (5 bases). CDR3 length equals 17 residues. From germline, CDR1 is GTSNPN and CDR2 SVGIG (reference sequence). Between the trimmed V and J ends, which lost 0 bases and 0 bases, there was a span of 17 bases. CDR3 loop: CAWSVSRGRGVNTEAFF. In DNA form, the CDR3 reads TGTGCCTGGAGTGTAAGTCGAGGCAGAGGGGTGAACACTGAAGCTTTCTTT.

The chain is built from TRBV5-4 and TRBJ2-7; TRBD1 matches at 7 bases. The CDR3 totals 14 residues. Looked up from germline, CDR1 is SGHNT and CDR2 is YYREEE (reference sequence). With 1 base clipped from V and 0 bases from J, the junction kept 1 base outside the gene matches. The CDR3 DNA is TGTGCCAGCAGCTTGACAGGGGCCTCCTACGAGCAGTACTTC. It yields the protein CASSLTGASYEQYF. Full variable domain (remainder filled in from reference TRBV5-4 and TRBJ2-7): ETGVTQSPTHLIKTRGQQVTLRCSSQSGHNTVSWYQQALGQGPQFIFQYYREEENGRGNFPPRFSGLQFPNYSSELNVNALELDDSALYLCASSLTGASYEQYFGPGTRLTVT.

This clone was recorded a few times. The V gene is TRBV30, the J gene TRBJ2-1; TRBD1 aligns across 7 bases. Per germline, CDR1 GTSNPN and CDR2 SVGIG (reference sequence). The CDR3 runs 14 residues. Germline trimming cut 3 bases from V and 4 bases from J; bases unmatched to any gene: 6. CDR3 DNA sequence: TGTGCCTGGAGGAGATCGGGACAGTACAATGAGCAGTTCTTC. Translated, it gives CAWRRSGQYNEQFF.

This clone was seen more than once but under ten times. V gene TRBV29-1 combines with J gene TRBJ2-7; 11 bases are shared with TRBD1. The V segment lost 7 bases and the J segment 3 bases; nucleotides outside the gene matches: 5. The germline CDR1 and CDR2 sequences are SQVTM and ANQGSEA. The CDR3 runs to 13 residues. CDR3 sequence: CSASGTGGYEQYF. The CDR3 region has the DNA TGCAGCGCGTCCGGGACAGGGGGCTACGAGCAGTACTTC.

This chain links TRBV7-7 with TRBJ2-1; perhaps TRBD2 as D (6 bases). V shed 4 bases and J shed 2 bases, with 12 bases lying between them. The germline gives CDR1 SSHAT, CDR2 FNYEAQ (reference sequence). The length of the CDR3 is 15 residues. In DNA form, the CDR3 reads TGTGCCAGCAGCTCGGGGACTGGGCCCTACAATGAGCAGTTCTTC. Protein: CASSSGTGPYNEQFF.

The rearrangement joins TRBV5-1 to TRBJ2-5; a possible D gene is TRBD1 (5 bases). The germline V and J ends were trimmed by 0 bases and 3 bases, with 15 bases remaining between them. The CDR3 is 16 residues long. CDR1 and CDR2 from the germline V gene are SGHRS and YFSETQ. CDR3 sequence reads: CASSLAGRASKETQYF. In nucleotides, the CDR3 is TGCGCCAGCAGCTTGGCTGGCAGGGCATCCAAAGAGACCCAGTACTTC.

The gene calls are TRBV4-1 and TRBJ2-1, with a tentative D call TRBD2 (5 bases). Germline V gives CDR1 MGHRA, CDR2 YSYEKL. This CDR3 is 15 amino acids long. The V end lost 1 base, the J end lost 4 bases, and 11 bases lay between the germline ends. The CDR3 sequence: CASSQAEGGYNEQFF. CDR3 nucleotides: TGCGCCAGCAGCCAAGCCGAGGGTGGATACAATGAGCAGTTCTTC.

The chain has TRBV4-2 and TRBJ2-3; D unresolved. The CDR3 consists of 11 residues. In germline, CDR1 is LGHNA, CDR2 YNFKEQ. V was cut by 2 bases and J by 3 bases, with 0 bases left in between. This chain's CDR3 is CASSQTDTQYF. Written as DNA, the CDR3 is TGTGCCAGCAGCCAAACAGATACGCAGTATTTT.